The clone carrying this T cell receptor (beta chain) was seen once. What it binds is unknown. Trimming pared 0 bases from V and 7 bases from J, leaving 13 bases between. CDR1 and CDR2 (germline): LNHNV, YYDKDF (reference sequence). The CDR3 spans 15 residues. Both 60 Vbeta primers and 13 Jbeta primers went into the PCR. Sequencing used immunoSEQ multiplex PCR; TCRdb keeps in-frame clones, though not all of them. The data contain about 120,000 clones, over 70% of them seen just once; the ten biggest clones take up approximately 3%. The data belong to a study of cytomegalovirus exposure and HLA in healthy donors. Whole-study results and caveats: A later analysis associated 15,000 to 20,000 TCR beta sequences with HLA alleles at a 0.05 false discovery rate. One later analysis reportedly identified an Asian-associated ancestry cluster that showed fewer N-insertions than the roughly 600-donor mean. In a later analysis, common viral pathogens appeared linked to several of the most significant clusters. The study recorded 164 TCR beta chains that were cytomegalovirus-associated.

The source of this sequence is a woman aged 40 to 50 in good health and CMV-seropositive. J is TRBJ2-1 and V is TRBV15; no clear D gene. The sample comprised PBMCs. CDR3 amino acids: CATSRDRGVGNEQFF. Here the CDR3 DNA reads TGTGCCACCAGCAGAGATCGAGGAGTCGGGAATGAGCAGTTCTTC.